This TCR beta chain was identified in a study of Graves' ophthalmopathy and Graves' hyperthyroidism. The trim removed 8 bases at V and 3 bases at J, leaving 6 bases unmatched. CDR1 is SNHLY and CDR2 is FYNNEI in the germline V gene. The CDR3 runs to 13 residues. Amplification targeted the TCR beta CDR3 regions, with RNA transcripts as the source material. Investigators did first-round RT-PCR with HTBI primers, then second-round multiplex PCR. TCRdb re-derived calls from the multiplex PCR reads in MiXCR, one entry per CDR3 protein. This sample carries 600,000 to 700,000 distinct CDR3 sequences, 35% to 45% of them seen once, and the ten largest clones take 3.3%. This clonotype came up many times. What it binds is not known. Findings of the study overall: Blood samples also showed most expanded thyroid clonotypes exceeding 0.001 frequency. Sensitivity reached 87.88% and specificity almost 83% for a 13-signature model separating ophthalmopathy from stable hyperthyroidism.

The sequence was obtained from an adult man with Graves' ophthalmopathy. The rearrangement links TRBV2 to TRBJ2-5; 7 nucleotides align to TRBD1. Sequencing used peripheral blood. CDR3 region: CASQGDRKETQYF. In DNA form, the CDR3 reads TGTGCCAGCCAGGGGGACAGAAAAGAGACCCAGTACTTC.